This T cell receptor beta chain was sequenced during a study of T cells in Graves' hyperthyroidism and ophthalmopathy. Newly diagnosed patients aged 18 to 65 had hyperthyroidism of under 2 months' duration. Thyroid ultrasound, orbital computed tomography, clinical symptoms, and serum thyroxine and TRAb underpinned diagnoses. A word on this clonotype: As yet, its antigen is unknown.

Study-level findings and limits: In the blood, most expanded thyroid clonotypes above 0.001 appeared as well.

TCR beta CDR3 regions were amplified from RNA. The HTBI primer set served for first-round RT-PCR of the TCR CDR3. TCRdb reprocessed the multiplex PCR reads with MiXCR, giving one entry per CDR3 protein. The sample has 600,000 to 750,000 distinct CDR3 sequences, around 16% seen once. With 1 base clipped from V and 3 bases from J, the junction kept 6 bases outside the gene matches. Germline V gene lookup returns CDR1 DFQATT and CDR2 SNEGSKA (reference sequence). The CDR3 loop spans 15 amino acids. This receptor was identified in a man between 45 and 60 years old with Graves' hyperthyroidism. The specimen sequenced was blood. The gene calls are TRBV20-1 and TRBJ1-2, with 9 bases identical to TRBD1. The CDR3 region is CSARGGTGYDYGYTF. The CDR3 DNA sequence: TGCAGTGCTAGAGGAGGGACAGGGTATGACTATGGCTACACCTTC.